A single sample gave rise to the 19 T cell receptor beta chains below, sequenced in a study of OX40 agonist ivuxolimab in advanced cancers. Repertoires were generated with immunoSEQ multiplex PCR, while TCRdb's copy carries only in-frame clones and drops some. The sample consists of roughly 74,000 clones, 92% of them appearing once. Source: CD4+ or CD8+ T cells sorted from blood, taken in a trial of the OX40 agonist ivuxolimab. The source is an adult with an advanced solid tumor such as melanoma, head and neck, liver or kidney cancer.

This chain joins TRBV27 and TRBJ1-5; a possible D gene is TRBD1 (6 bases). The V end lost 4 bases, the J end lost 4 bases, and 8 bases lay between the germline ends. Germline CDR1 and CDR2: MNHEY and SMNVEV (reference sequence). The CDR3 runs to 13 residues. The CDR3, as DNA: TGTGCCAGCAGTTCTACAGGGAATCAGCCCCAGCATTTT. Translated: CASSSTGNQPQHF.

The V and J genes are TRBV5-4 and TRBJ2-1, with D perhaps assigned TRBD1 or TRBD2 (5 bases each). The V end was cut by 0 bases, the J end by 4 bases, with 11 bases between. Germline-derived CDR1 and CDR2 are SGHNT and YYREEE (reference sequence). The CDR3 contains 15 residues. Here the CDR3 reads CASSLGRDPYNEQFF. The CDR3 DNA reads TGTGCCAGCAGCTTGGGAAGGGACCCATACAATGAGCAGTTCTTC.

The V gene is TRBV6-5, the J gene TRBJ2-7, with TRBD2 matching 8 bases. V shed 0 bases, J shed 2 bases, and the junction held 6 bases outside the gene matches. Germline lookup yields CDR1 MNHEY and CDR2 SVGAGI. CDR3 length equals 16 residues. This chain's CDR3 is CASSYSTGGAPYEQYF. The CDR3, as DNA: TGTGCCAGCAGTTACTCGACCGGGGGGGCCCCCTACGAGCAGTACTTC.

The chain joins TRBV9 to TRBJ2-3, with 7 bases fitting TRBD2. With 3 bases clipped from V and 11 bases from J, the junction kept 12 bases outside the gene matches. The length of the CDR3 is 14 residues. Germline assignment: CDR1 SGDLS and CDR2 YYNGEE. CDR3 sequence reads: CASSGTLLGEGQYF. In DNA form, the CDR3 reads TGTGCCAGCAGCGGGACGCTGCTTGGGGAGGGGCAGTATTTT.

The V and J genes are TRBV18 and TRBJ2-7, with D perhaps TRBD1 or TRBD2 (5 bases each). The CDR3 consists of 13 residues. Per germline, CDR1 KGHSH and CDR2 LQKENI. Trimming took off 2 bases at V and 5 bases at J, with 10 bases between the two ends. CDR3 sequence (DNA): TGTGCCAGCTCACCAGGGGGATTTGACGAGCAGTACTTC. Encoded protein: CASSPGGFDEQYF.

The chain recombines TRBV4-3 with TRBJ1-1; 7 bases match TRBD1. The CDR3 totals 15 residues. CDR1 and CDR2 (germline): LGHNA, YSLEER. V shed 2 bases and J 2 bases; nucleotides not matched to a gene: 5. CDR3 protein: CASSQPTGINTEAFF. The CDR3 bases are TGCGCCAGCAGCCAACCGACAGGGATCAACACTGAAGCTTTCTTT.

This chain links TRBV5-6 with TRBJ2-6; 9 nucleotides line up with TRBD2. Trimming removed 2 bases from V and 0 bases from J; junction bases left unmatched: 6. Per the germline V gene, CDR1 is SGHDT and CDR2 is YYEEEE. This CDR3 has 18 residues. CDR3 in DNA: TGTGCCAGCAGCTTCAGCGGGGGGACCCTCTCTGGGGCCAACGTCCTGACTTTC. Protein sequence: CASSFSGGTLSGANVLTF.

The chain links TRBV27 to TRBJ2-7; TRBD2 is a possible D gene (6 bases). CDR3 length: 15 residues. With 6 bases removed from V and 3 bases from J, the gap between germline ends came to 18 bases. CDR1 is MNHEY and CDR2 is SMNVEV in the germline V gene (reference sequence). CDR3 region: CASSPPAGSFYEQYF. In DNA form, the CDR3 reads TGTGCCAGCAGCCCCCCCGCGGGGAGCTTCTACGAGCAGTACTTC.

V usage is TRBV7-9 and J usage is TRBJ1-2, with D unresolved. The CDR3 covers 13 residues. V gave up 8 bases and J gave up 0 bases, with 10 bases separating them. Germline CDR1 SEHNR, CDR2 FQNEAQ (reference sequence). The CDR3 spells CASSFGSNYGYTF. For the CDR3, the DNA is TGTGCCAGCTCCTTCGGCTCTAACTATGGCTACACCTTC. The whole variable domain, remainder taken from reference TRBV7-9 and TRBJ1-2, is DTGVSQNPRHKITKRGQNVTFRCDPISEHNRLYWYRQTLGQGPEFLTYFQNEAQLEKSRLLSDRFSAERPKGSFSTLEIQRTEQGDSAMYLCASSFGSNYGYTFGSGTRLTVV.

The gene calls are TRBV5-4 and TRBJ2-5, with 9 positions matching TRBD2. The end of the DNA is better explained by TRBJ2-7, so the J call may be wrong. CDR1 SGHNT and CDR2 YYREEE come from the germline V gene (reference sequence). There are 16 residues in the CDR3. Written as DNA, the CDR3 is TGTGCCAGCAGCTTAGGATTAGCGGGAGAAACCTACGAGCAGTACTTC. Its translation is CASSLGLAGETYEQYF.

The CDR3 region is CASSIAASGGYEQYF. The CDR3 region has the DNA TGTGCCAGTAGTATAGCGGCTAGCGGGGGCTACGAGCAGTACTTC. The rearrangement links TRBV19 to TRBJ2-7, with TRBD2 identical over 10 bases. From germline, CDR1 is LNHDA and CDR2 SQIVND (reference sequence). Unmatched junction bases numbered 3, after V lost 1 base and J lost 3 bases. This CDR3 is 15 amino acids long.

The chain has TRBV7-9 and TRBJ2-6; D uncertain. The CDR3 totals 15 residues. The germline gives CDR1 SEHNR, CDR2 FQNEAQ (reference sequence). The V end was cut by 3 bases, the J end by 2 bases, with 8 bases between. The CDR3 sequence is CASSFYEAGANVLTF. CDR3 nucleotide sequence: TGTGCCAGCAGCTTTTATGAGGCTGGGGCCAACGTCCTGACTTTC.

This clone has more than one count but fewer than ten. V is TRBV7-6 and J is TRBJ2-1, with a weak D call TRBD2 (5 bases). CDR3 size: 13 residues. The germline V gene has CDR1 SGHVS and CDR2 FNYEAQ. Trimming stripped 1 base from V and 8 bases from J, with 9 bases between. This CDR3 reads CASSLGLIDEQFF. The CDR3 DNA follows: TGTGCCAGCAGCTTAGGACTAATCGATGAGCAGTTCTTC.

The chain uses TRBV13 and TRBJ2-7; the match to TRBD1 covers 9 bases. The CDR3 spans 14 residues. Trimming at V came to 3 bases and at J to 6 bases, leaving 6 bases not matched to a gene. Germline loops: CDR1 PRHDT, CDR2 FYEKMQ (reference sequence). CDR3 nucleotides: TGTGCCAGCAGCTTCATCGGGACAGGGCCCGAGCAGTACTTC. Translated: CASSFIGTGPEQYF.

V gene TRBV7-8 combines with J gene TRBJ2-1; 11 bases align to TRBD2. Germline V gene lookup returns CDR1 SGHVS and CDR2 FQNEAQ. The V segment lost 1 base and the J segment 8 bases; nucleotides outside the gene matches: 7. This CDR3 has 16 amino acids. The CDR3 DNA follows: TGTGCCAGCAGCTTAGAGACTAGCGGGGACTGGTATGAGCAGTTCTTC. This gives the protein CASSLETSGDWYEQFF.

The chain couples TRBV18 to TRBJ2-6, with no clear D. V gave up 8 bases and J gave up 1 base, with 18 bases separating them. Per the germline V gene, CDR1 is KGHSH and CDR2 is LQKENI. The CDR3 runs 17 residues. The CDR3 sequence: CASKADFAASGANVLTF. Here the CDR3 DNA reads TGTGCCAGCAAGGCCGACTTTGCGGCTTCTGGGGCCAACGTCCTGACTTTC.

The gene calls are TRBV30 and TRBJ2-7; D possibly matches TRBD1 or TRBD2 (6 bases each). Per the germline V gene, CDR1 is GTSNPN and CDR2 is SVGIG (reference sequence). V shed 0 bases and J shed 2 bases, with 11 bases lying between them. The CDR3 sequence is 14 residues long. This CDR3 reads CAWSVFGGPYEQYF. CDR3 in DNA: TGTGCCTGGAGTGTATTTGGGGGGCCCTACGAGCAGTACTTC.

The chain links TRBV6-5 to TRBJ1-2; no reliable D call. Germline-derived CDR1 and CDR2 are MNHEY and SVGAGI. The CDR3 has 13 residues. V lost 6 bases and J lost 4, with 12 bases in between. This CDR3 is CASSFWSSYGYTF. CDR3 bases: TGTGCCAGCAGCTTCTGGTCCAGCTATGGCTACACCTTC.

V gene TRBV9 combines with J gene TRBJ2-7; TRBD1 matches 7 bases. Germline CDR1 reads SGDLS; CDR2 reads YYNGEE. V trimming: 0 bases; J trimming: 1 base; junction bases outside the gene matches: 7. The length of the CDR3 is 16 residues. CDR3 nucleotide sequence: TGTGCCAGCAGCGTAGCCCCCGGGACAGAGTCCTACGAGCAGTACTTC. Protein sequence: CASSVAPGTESYEQYF.